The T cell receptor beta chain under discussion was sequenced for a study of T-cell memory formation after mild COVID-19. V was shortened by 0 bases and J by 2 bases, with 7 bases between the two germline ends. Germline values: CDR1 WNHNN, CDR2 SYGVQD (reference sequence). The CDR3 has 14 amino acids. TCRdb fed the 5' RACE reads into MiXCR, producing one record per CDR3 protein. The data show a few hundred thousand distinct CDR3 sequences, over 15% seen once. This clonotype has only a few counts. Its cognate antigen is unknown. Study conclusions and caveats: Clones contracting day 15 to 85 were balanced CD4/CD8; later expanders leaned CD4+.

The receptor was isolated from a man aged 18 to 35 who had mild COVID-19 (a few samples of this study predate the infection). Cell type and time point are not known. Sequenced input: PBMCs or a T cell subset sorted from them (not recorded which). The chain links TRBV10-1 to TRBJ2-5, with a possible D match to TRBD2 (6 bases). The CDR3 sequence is CASSESGGQETQYF. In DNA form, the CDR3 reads TGCGCCAGCAGTGAGTCGGGAGGTCAAGAGACCCAGTACTTC.